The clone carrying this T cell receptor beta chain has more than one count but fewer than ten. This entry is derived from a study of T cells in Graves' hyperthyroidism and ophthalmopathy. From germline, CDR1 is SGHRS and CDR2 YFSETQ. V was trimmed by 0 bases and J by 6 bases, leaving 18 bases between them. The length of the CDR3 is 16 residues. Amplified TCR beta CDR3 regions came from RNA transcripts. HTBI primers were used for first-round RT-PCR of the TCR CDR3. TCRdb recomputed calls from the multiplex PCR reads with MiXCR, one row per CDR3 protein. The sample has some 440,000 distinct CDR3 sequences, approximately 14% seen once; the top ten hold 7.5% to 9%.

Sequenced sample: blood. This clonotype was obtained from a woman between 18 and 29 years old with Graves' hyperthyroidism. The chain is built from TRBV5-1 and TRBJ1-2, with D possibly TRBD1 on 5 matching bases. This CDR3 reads CASSLGGTYTGDGYTF. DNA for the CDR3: TGCGCCAGCAGCTTGGGAGGGACCTACACGGGGGATGGCTACACCTTC.